Here is one T cell receptor (beta chain) with its context. Its cognate antigen is unknown. 13 Jbeta primers and 60 Vbeta primers were used for the PCR. The protocol was immunoSEQ multiplex PCR, while the TCRdb copy is restricted to in-frame clones and leaves out a portion. The sample consists of about 160,000 clones, 70% to 90% of them appearing once. The germline CDR1 and CDR2 sequences are GTSNPN and SVGIG (reference sequence). Between the trimmed V and J ends, which lost 4 bases and 1 base, there was a span of 10 bases. The CDR3 totals 13 residues. These data belong to a study of cytomegalovirus exposure and HLA in healthy donors. Study-wide findings and caveats: As a later analysis revealed, most CMV-associated TCR beta chains appeared HLA-restricted. Near-uniform donor sequencing depth was presumed by presence/absence analyses. Some V segments, including TRBV6-2 and TRBV6-3, were excluded as indistinguishable. TCR beta chains numbering more than 150 were designated cytomegalovirus-associated.

The receptor was isolated from a woman aged 18-35 years in good health and CMV-seronegative. What was sequenced was PBMCs. This chain uses TRBV30 with TRBJ1-1; D is unclear. This CDR3 reads CAWMPRGNTEAFF. The CDR3 DNA sequence: TGTGCCTGGATGCCCAGAGGGAACACTGAAGCTTTCTTT.